The entry below gives a single T cell receptor (beta chain) sequence along with its context. The CDR3 totals 15 residues. Germline V gives CDR1 SGHVS, CDR2 FQNEAQ. Trimming took 5 bases from V and 5 from J, leaving 18 bases between them. Profiling relied on immunoSEQ multiplex PCR, and the TCRdb table lists in-frame clones only, not all of them. This sample has some 450,000 clones; around 88% occur once, and the top ten carry over 9.5%. The data were taken from a study of blood T cell repertoires in COVID-19. This TCR was recovered from a woman in her fifties or sixties with COVID-19, enrolled during active disease. The chain couples TRBV7-8 to TRBJ1-2; D may be TRBD1 (6 bases). Sample: peripheral blood. This chain's CDR3 is CASSPRTGTLYGYTF. DNA of the CDR3: TGTGCCAGCAGCCCACGAACCGGGACACTTTATGGCTACACCTTC.